This T cell receptor beta chain was captured in a study of cytomegalovirus exposure and HLA in healthy donors. Study results and caveats: Productive rates of about 90% or about 30% were seen for most TCR beta V segments in an earlier analysis. In vitro testing confirmed a few CMV-associated chains as specific for CMV antigens.

With respect to this clone: Antigen specificity is unknown.

Primers for the PCR totalled 60 Vbeta and 13 Jbeta. Clones were sequenced by immunoSEQ multiplex PCR, and TCRdb holds only the in-frame ones, with some missing. The data show more than 120,000 clones, with 82% seen just once and about 2.3% held by the top ten. The CDR3 sequence is 11 residues long. V was cut by 6 bases and J by 13 bases, with 16 bases left in between. Germline V gene sequence: CDR1 MDHEN, CDR2 SYDVKM. This chain uses TRBV28 with TRBJ2-7; D is uncertain. Specimen: PBMCs. This receptor was identified in a male donor in good health and CMV-seronegative. As DNA, the CDR3 is TGTGCCAGCAGCAGCAGAGTGGGCCTCTACTTC. This gives the protein CASSSRVGLYF. Full variable domain (rest looked up from reference TRBV28 and TRBJ2-7): DVKVTQSSRYLVKRTGEKVFLECVQDMDHENMFWYRQDPGLGLRLIYFSYDVKMKEKGDIPEGYSVSREKKERFSLILESASTNQTSMYLCASSSRVGLYFGPGTRLTVT.